This TCR beta chain derives from a study of blood T cell repertoires in COVID-19. Study at large: From the United States, Italy and Spain came samples of acute and convalescent COVID-19.

As originally analysed: The assay estimated nucleated cells by amplifying reference gene primers. Only in-frame clones appear in the TCRdb table, and some are missing; sequencing was by immunoSEQ multiplex PCR. V and J calls and clone size are those listed in that table; D and trimming were worked out from the DNA. This sample has a few hundred thousand clones; roughly 88% occur once, and the top ten carry roughly 2.3%. The study assigned cohorts using participant-reported clinical history. The CDR3 is 14 residues long. CDR1 and CDR2 (germline): PRHDT, FYEKMQ (reference sequence). The ends were cut back, 4 bases at V and 3 bases at J, with 11 bases in the middle.

The receptor comes from a man aged 30 to 39 who had recovered from COVID-19. The V call is TRBV13, the J call TRBJ2-3; D perhaps matches TRBD1 (6 bases). The specimen sequenced was PBMCs or T cells enriched from blood (not recorded which). CDR3 residues: CASSSKQGTDTQYF. The CDR3 nucleotides are TGTGCCAGCAGCTCTAAACAGGGTACAGATACGCAGTATTTT.